This T cell receptor beta chain was recorded in a study of CD8+CD57+ T cells in acquired aplastic anemia. General study results and limits: Approximately 28 CD8+ CDR3 sequences were shared between patients and controls.

The CDR3 is 13 residues long. In germline, CDR1 is MNHEY, CDR2 SVGAGI. J lost 11 bases, V lost 5 bases, and 8 bases had no gene match. Before being chosen for sequencing, patients had shown CD8+CD57+ cell expansion by flow cytometry. Concerning this clonotype itself: Its antigen is unidentified.

Profiling of TCR beta VDJ combinations and CDR3 sequences used genomic DNA as template. TCRdb analysed the reads with MiXCR anew, one entry per CDR3 protein. Among fewer than 250,000 distinct CDR3 sequences listed, 47% were seen once. V and J are TRBV6-5 and TRBJ1-1; 10 nucleotides align to TRBD1. Sequencing was done on a sample of sorted CD4+, CD8+, or CD8+CD57+ T cells (not recorded which) from PBMCs. The receptor's source is a human donor with aplastic anemia. CDR3 in DNA: TGTGCCAGCAGTACCGGGACAGGGGATTTGGCTTTCTTT. Its translation: CASSTGTGDLAFF.